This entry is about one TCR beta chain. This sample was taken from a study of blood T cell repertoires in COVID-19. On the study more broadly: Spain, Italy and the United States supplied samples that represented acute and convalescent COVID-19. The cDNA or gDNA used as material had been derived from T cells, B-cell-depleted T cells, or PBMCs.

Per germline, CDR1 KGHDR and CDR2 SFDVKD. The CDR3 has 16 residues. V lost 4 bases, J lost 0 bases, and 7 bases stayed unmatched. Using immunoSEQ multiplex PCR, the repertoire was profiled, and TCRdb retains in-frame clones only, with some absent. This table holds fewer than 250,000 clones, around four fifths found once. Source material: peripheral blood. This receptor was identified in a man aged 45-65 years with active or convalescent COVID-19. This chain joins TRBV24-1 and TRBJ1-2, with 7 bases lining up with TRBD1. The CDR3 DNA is TGTGCCACCAGTGAGGGGGACAGTGTAGCTAACTATGGCTACACCTTC. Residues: CATSEGDSVANYGYTF.